These 4 T cell receptor beta chains were sequenced from one sample in a study of blood T cell repertoires in COVID-19. The assay was immunoSEQ multiplex PCR, and TCRdb's table has in-frame clones only and misses some. The table lists around 330,000 clones, roughly 90% of them singletons. Sequencing was performed on peripheral blood. These receptors were collected from a woman between 50 and 59 years old with active or convalescent COVID-19.

The chain employs TRBV28 and TRBJ1-2; no firm D call. The germline V and J ends were trimmed by 2 bases and 7 bases, with 11 bases remaining between them. In germline, CDR1 is MDHEN, CDR2 SYDVKM. The CDR3 extends over 13 amino acids. The DNA of the CDR3 is TGTGCCAGCAGTTTAGCGGGAGATGGTGGCTACACCTTC. Translation: CASSLAGDGGYTF.

Many counts were recorded for this clone. The rearrangement joins TRBV4-2 to TRBJ1-5, with D uncertain. The CDR3 totals 15 residues. V was trimmed by 0 bases and J by 6 bases, leaving 12 bases between them. From germline, CDR1 is LGHNA and CDR2 YNFKEQ. As DNA, the CDR3 is TGTGCCAGCAGCCAAGATAGAGGGCACGGTCAGCCCCAGCATTTT. Encoded protein: CASSQDRGHGQPQHF.

The V gene is TRBV7-3, the J gene TRBJ2-1, with 14 positions matching TRBD2. The germline V gene has CDR1 SGHTA and CDR2 FQGTGA. V shed 5 bases, J shed 8 bases, and the junction held 5 bases outside the gene matches. The CDR3 length is 15 residues. The CDR3 DNA sequence: TGTGCCAGCAGCCCAGGACTAGCGGGAGGCCATGAGCAGTTCTTC. The encoded protein is CASSPGLAGGHEQFF.

The V gene is TRBV6-5, the J gene TRBJ2-1; TRBD2 agrees at 9 bases. The CDR3 runs to 16 residues. V was clipped by 4 bases and J by 4 bases; unmatched bases: 8. Germline V lookup: CDR1 MNHEY, CDR2 SVGAGI. As DNA, the CDR3 is TGTGCCAGCAGTTCCTCCGGGACTAGCAGGTACAATGAGCAGTTCTTC. This encodes CASSSSGTSRYNEQFF.